These 5 T cell receptor beta chains were sequenced from one sample in a study of T cell responses to AZD1222 COVID-19 vaccine (TCRdb year 2021). Library preparation was by the immunoSEQ multiplex PCR assay. TCRdb holds this immuneACCESS table with in-frame rearrangements only. Some clones are missing; in checked studies, unresolved V genes explain under half, and the rest has no known cause. The sample table shows around 140,000 clones, and roughly nine tenths are seen once. Of the sample, under 1.5% is held by the ten largest clones. The time point label on this specimen signifies: baseline before first vaccination. Specimen: peripheral blood, collected on day 0 of AZD1222 vaccination. Receptors were obtained from an adult in good health.

V usage is TRBV7-9 and J usage is TRBJ2-1; maybe TRBD1 (5 bases). V lost 2 bases and J lost 7, with 18 bases in between. Germline assignment: CDR1 SEHNR and CDR2 FQNEAQ (reference sequence). The CDR3 loop spans 16 amino acids. CDR3 in DNA: TGTGCCAGCAGCTTAAGGGGCCCGAGTCCGAAAAATGAGCAGTTCTTC. This gives the protein CASSLRGPSPKNEQFF.

The V gene is TRBV30, the J gene TRBJ1-5; no definite D call. V was trimmed by 3 bases and J by 5 bases, leaving 11 bases between them. Germline V CDR1 and CDR2: GTSNPN, SVGIG (reference sequence). The CDR3 has 13 amino acids. CDR3 amino acids: CAWRGNTHQPQHF. CDR3 bases: TGTGCCTGGAGAGGGAACACCCATCAGCCCCAGCATTTT.

The chain combines TRBV5-4 with TRBJ2-5; the match to TRBD2 covers 10 bases. Germline loops: CDR1 SGHNT, CDR2 YYREEE (reference sequence). V dropped 0 bases and J dropped 6; count of bases not matched to a gene: 8. The CDR3 contains 16 residues. The CDR3 DNA sequence: TGTGCCAGCAGCTTGGAGCGGAGCGGGAGGGCTAAGACCCAGTACTTC. It yields the protein CASSLERSGRAKTQYF.

The chain has TRBV27 and TRBJ2-1, with D unclear. The germline V gene encodes CDR1 MNHEY and CDR2 SMNVEV (reference sequence). The CDR3 is 15 amino acids. V was clipped by 5 bases and J by 4 bases, with 15 bases between them. The CDR3 DNA follows: TGTGCCAGCAGTCGCGAGGACCAGCCGTACAATGAGCAGTTCTTC. It is translated as CASSREDQPYNEQFF.

The V and J genes are TRBV9 and TRBJ1-2; D uncertain. This CDR3 has 13 residues. Trimming took off 0 bases at V and 3 bases at J, with 6 bases between the two ends. Germline V lookup: CDR1 SGDLS, CDR2 YYNGEE. CDR3: CASSVDRYYGYTF. Here the CDR3 DNA reads TGTGCCAGCAGCGTAGACAGATACTATGGCTACACCTTC.